The 29 T cell receptor beta chains reported below all come from one sample, sequenced in a study of spatial heterogeneity in lung cancer. The sample's time point: sample taken at primary tumor resection. Unsorted whole RNA samples from tumor, nontumor lung or frozen PBMC were sequenced. TCRdb reprocessed the 5' RACE reads with MiXCR, giving one entry per CDR3 protein. The sample lists approximately 12,000 distinct CDR3 sequences, about 13% seen once, with 2.4% in the top ten. Sequenced material: PBMCs, taken at surgery. The receptors shown here come from a female donor with early-stage non-small cell lung cancer.

This clonotype is labeled medium-sized. The gene calls are TRBV28 and TRBJ1-5, with D possibly matching TRBD1 (6 bases). V was pared by 5 bases and J by 6 bases, with 11 bases between. This CDR3 comprises 13 residues. CDR1 is MDHEN, CDR2 SYDVKM, per germline. The CDR3 spells CASSTTGAQPQHF. The DNA for the CDR3 is TGTGCCAGCAGTACCACGGGGGCTCAGCCCCAGCATTTT.

V gene TRBV29-1 combines with J gene TRBJ1-2; a weak D match, TRBD1 (5 bases). The germline CDR1 and CDR2 sequences are SQVTM and ANQGSEA. V was pared by 0 bases and J by 4 bases, with 9 bases between. CDR3 length: 13 residues. The CDR3 DNA reads TGCAGCGTTGAAGATCAGGGCGCCTATGGCTACACCTTC. Protein sequence: CSVEDQGAYGYTF.

This clonotype was counted ten times or more. The chain carries TRBV14 and TRBJ2-5; the match to TRBD2 covers 7 bases. The CDR3 length is 16 residues. V gave up 0 bases and J gave up 4 bases; unmatched junction bases: 8. Germline V lookup: CDR1 SGHDN, CDR2 FVKESK. This chain's CDR3 is CASSQDRGTIGETQYF. The CDR3 bases are TGTGCCAGCAGCCAAGATCGGGGGACTATAGGAGAGACCCAGTACTTC.

This clonotype was seen at least ten times. The V gene is TRBV12-3 or TRBV12-4, the J gene TRBJ2-7; D is unclear. V shed 3 bases and J shed 2 bases, with 8 bases lying between them. The CDR3 runs to 13 residues. CDR3 DNA: TGTGCCAGCAGTTTCAGCAGAACCTACGAGCAGTACTTC. Its protein product is CASSFSRTYEQYF.

Ten or more counts support this clonotype. The rearrangement links TRBV4-3 to TRBJ2-4; a weak D match, TRBD2 (5 bases). Looked up from germline, CDR1 is LGHNA and CDR2 is YSLEER. The V end lost 2 bases, the J end lost 10 bases, and 18 bases lay between the germline ends. The CDR3 spans 15 residues. The CDR3 is CASSQRGSRRGIQYF. The CDR3, as DNA: TGCGCCAGCAGCCAACGGGGTTCCCGCCGCGGGATTCAGTACTTC.

In the case of this clonotype: Since a much larger clone is just one base distant, this may be a read error. CDR3 residues: CASSSSVERGDTQYF. In DNA, the CDR3 is TGTGCCAGCAGTTCGTCAGTCGAGAGGGGGGATACGCAGTATTTT. This chain uses TRBV28 with TRBJ2-3; D perhaps matches TRBD1 (6 bases). This CDR3 is 15 amino acids long. Germline CDR1 MDHEN, CDR2 SYDVKM. The V end lost 4 bases, the J end lost 6 bases, and 17 bases lay between the germline ends. The full variable domain, completed using reference TRBV28 and TRBJ2-3, is DVKVTQSSRYLVKRTGEKVFLECVQDMDHENMFWYRQDPGLGLRLIYFSYDVKMKEKGDIPEGYSVSREKKERFSLILESASTNQTSMYLCASSSSVERGDTQYFGPGTRLTVL.

This clonotype came up a few times. The chain carries TRBV7-9 and TRBJ1-3; D is ambiguous. This CDR3 region has 14 residues. Germline V CDR1 and CDR2: SEHNR, FQNEAQ (reference sequence). Trimming cost V 5 bases and J 0 bases, with 8 bases left between them. The CDR3 protein is CASSSGSSGNTIYF. CDR3 in DNA: TGTGCCAGCAGCAGCGGGAGCTCTGGAAACACCATATATTTT.

The rearrangement links TRBV12-5 to TRBJ1-5; tentative D call: TRBD1 (6 bases). Trimming removed 4 bases from V and 4 bases from J, with 11 bases in between. This CDR3 is built from 14 residues. Germline V gives CDR1 LGHNT, CDR2 FRNRAP. CDR3 nucleotide sequence: TGTGCTAGTGGTTCCGGTACAGGGAATCAGCCCCAGCATTTT. Encoded protein: CASGSGTGNQPQHF.

This clonotype showed up many times. The chain is built from TRBV6-5 and TRBJ2-4; 10 nucleotides line up with TRBD1. The germline V gene encodes CDR1 MNHEY and CDR2 SVGAGI. This CDR3 has 14 residues. V was clipped by 5 bases and J by 5 bases; unmatched bases: 3. The chain's CDR3 is CASSRGQGENIQYF. CDR3 bases: TGTGCCAGCAGTCGCGGACAGGGGGAAAACATTCAGTACTTC.

The rearrangement uses TRBV18 and TRBJ1-1; D unresolved. The CDR3 totals 13 residues. The V and J ends lost 1 base and 3 bases respectively, with 6 bases between them. The germline V gene encodes CDR1 KGHSH and CDR2 LQKENI. The CDR3 sequence is CASSPLVDTEAFF. Written as DNA, the CDR3 is TGTGCCAGCTCACCACTCGTGGACACTGAAGCTTTCTTT.

By its share, this clonotype is medium-sized. The gene calls are TRBV5-4 and TRBJ2-3; 13 positions agree with TRBD2. The junction had 6 bases not matched to a gene; V was cut back by 3 bases and J by 2 bases. Germline loops: CDR1 SGHNT, CDR2 YYREEE (reference sequence). CDR3 length: 17 amino acids. The CDR3 DNA sequence: TGTGCCAGCAGCTCGGGGACTAGCGGGACGAACACAGATACGCAGTATTTT. Protein: CASSSGTSGTNTDTQYF.

This clonotype is labeled medium-sized. V is TRBV6-1 and J is TRBJ1-5; the match to TRBD1 covers 9 bases. The length of the CDR3 is 16 residues. Per germline, CDR1 MNHNS and CDR2 SASEGT. V dropped 4 bases and J dropped 9; count of bases not matched to a gene: 13. The CDR3 protein is CASSGRDRATYGPQHF. The CDR3 region has the DNA TGTGCCAGCAGTGGCCGGGACAGGGCAACCTACGGGCCCCAGCATTTT.

In this sample, this clonotype is medium-sized. The chain carries TRBV6-6 and TRBJ2-7; possibly TRBD1 for D (5 bases). CDR1 is MNHNY and CDR2 is SVGAGI in the germline V gene (reference sequence). This CDR3 region has 15 residues. The germline V and J ends were trimmed by 5 bases and 2 bases, with 16 bases remaining between them. The CDR3 nucleotides read TGTGCCAGCAGTGACCCCCAGGGCCTGGCCTACGAGCAGTACTTC. This translates into CASSDPQGLAYEQYF.

By sample share, this clonotype is medium-sized. The CDR3 here is CASSPRSGAGETQYF. The CDR3 DNA reads TGTGCCAGCTCACCACGGTCGGGAGCCGGGGAGACCCAGTACTTC. The chain recombines TRBV18 with TRBJ2-5, with D possibly TRBD2 on 6 matching bases. CDR3 length equals 15 residues. Germline assignment: CDR1 KGHSH and CDR2 LQKENI. V lost 1 base, J lost 5 bases, and 14 bases lay in between.

This clonotype has at least ten counts. The gene calls are TRBV29-1 and TRBJ1-1; D not resolved. The CDR3 covers 13 residues. The V end was cut by 1 base, the J end by 9 bases, with 15 bases between. Germline CDR1 reads SQVTM; CDR2 reads ANQGSEA. Written as DNA, the CDR3 is TGCAGCGTTGAAGGCACGAAGTTTGAGCAAGCTTTCTTT. Protein sequence: CSVEGTKFEQAFF.

In its sample, this clonotype ranks as medium-sized (0.01 to 0.1%). The rearrangement uses TRBV7-2 and TRBJ2-6; D is possibly TRBD1 or TRBD2 (5 bases each). V was pared by 11 bases and J by 0 bases, with 14 bases between. The CDR3 extends over 15 amino acids. Germline V gene data show CDR1 as SGHTA and CDR2 as FQGNSA. The CDR3, as DNA: TGTGCCTCCTCGGGACGGACCTCTGGGGCCAACGTCCTGACTTTC. It encodes CASSGRTSGANVLTF.

This clonotype was seen many times. This chain uses TRBV20-1 with TRBJ2-1; no clear D gene. V was clipped by 2 bases and J by 5 bases, with 13 bases between them. Germline V gene data show CDR1 as DFQATT and CDR2 as SNEGSKA (reference sequence). This CDR3 region has 14 residues. The CDR3 bases are TGCAGTGCTAGAAACGGGCCCTCGGACAATGAGCAGTTCTTC. Its translation is CSARNGPSDNEQFF.

This clonotype came up many times. CDR3 in DNA: TGTGCCAGTACTCTTAGCGGGAGGGCCTATGAGCAGTTCTTC. This encodes CASTLSGRAYEQFF. The gene calls are TRBV28 and TRBJ2-1, with 11 bases identical to TRBD2. The CDR3 length is 14 residues. J gave up 8 bases and V 9 bases, and 9 bases lay outside the gene matches. The germline V gene encodes CDR1 MDHEN and CDR2 SYDVKM.

The J gene is TRBJ2-1, the V gene TRBV11-2; D ambiguous. The CDR3 consists of 16 residues. V lost 5 bases and J 3 bases, leaving 17 bases between the germline ends. Germline lookup yields CDR1 SGHAT and CDR2 FQNNGV. The CDR3 bases are TGTGCCAGCAGCCAACTCCACGGGTCCCGCTACAATGAGCAGTTCTTC. Its translation: CASSQLHGSRYNEQFF.

This clonotype is termed medium-sized. The gene calls are TRBV29-1 and TRBJ1-1; 9 positions match TRBD1. The ends lost 7 bases at V and 8 bases at J; junction bases unmatched: 14. There are 14 residues in the CDR3. CDR1 and CDR2 from the germline V gene are SQVTM and ANQGSEA. CDR3 DNA: TGCAGCGGGGCCCCCCGGGACAGGGAAAGAGAAGCTTTCTTT. Residues: CSGAPRDREREAFF.

J is TRBJ1-5 and V is TRBV12-3 or TRBV12-4; no reliable D call. The length of the CDR3 is 13 residues. V lost 5 bases and J 5 bases, leaving 10 bases between the germline ends. CDR3 coding DNA: TGTGCCAGCAGTCCCGGGAGCGATCAGCCCCAGCATTTT. Its protein is CASSPGSDQPQHF.

This clonotype was seen only a few times. The gene calls are TRBV6-5 and TRBJ2-7, with 13 positions matching TRBD2. Germline trimming cut 2 bases from V and 3 bases from J; bases unmatched to any gene: 7. The germline gives CDR1 MNHEY, CDR2 SVGAGI. This CDR3 has 17 amino acids. The CDR3 loop is CASSYGFGTSGDYEQYF. CDR3 nucleotides: TGTGCCAGCAGTTACGGGTTCGGGACTAGCGGGGACTACGAGCAGTACTTC.

This clonotype ranks as medium-sized. The chain recombines TRBV7-9 with TRBJ2-7; 7 positions match TRBD2. The germline V gene has CDR1 SEHNR and CDR2 FQNEAQ (reference sequence). The V and J ends lost 11 bases and 3 bases, in that order; junction bases with no gene match: 13. The CDR3 covers 14 residues. This chain's CDR3 is CASERASGYYEQYF. In DNA, the CDR3 is TGTGCCTCCGAGCGGGCTAGCGGATACTACGAGCAGTACTTC.

The table lists this clonotype with many counts. The gene calls are TRBV6-2 or TRBV6-3 and TRBJ2-3; 11 nucleotides line up with TRBD2. Germline values: CDR1 MNHEY, CDR2 SVGEGT. The CDR3 is 14 residues long. J was trimmed by 5 bases and V by 6 bases; bases with no gene match: 4. The CDR3, as DNA: TGTGCCAGCAGACTAGCGGGAGATTTAGATACGCAGTATTTT. Translated: CASRLAGDLDTQYF.

The chain joins TRBV5-1 to TRBJ2-1; 8 positions agree with TRBD2. Germline CDR1 SGHRS, CDR2 YFSETQ. The ends lost 1 base at V and 6 bases at J; junction bases unmatched: 12. The CDR3 extends over 17 amino acids. The CDR3 sequence is CASSLSPAGAGRNEQFF. The DNA of the CDR3 is TGCGCCAGCAGCTTGTCTCCAGCGGGGGCGGGACGCAATGAGCAGTTCTTC.

The chain has TRBV6-2 or TRBV6-3 and TRBJ2-3, with 8 bases matching TRBD1. Germline CDR1 is MNHEY and CDR2 is SVGEGT. V was clipped by 6 bases and J by 4 bases; unmatched bases: 18. This CDR3 spans 18 amino acids. Here the CDR3 DNA reads TGTGCCAGCAGCCCCGGGACAGGAGGTTCCCGTTCGGCAGATACGCAGTATTTT. It is translated as CASSPGTGGSRSADTQYF.

By its share, this clonotype is medium-sized. The gene calls are TRBV4-1 and TRBJ2-7; 11 nucleotides line up with TRBD1. This CDR3 spans 14 amino acids. The J segment lost 2 bases and the V segment lost 3 bases, leaving 0 bases of the junction unmatched. CDR1 is MGHRA, CDR2 YSYEKL, per germline. The CDR3 region is CASSQGQGAYEQYF. In DNA form, the CDR3 reads TGCGCCAGCAGCCAGGGACAGGGGGCCTACGAGCAGTACTTC.

In this sample, this clonotype is medium-sized (0.01 to 0.1%). This sequence joins TRBV20-1 and TRBJ1-1; D is perhaps TRBD1 (5 bases). This CDR3 has 13 amino acids. Germline V gene sequence: CDR1 DFQATT, CDR2 SNEGSKA (reference sequence). Trimming took off 1 base at V and 1 base at J, with 7 bases between the two ends. In nucleotides, the CDR3 is TGCAGTGCTAGAGTAAGGGGGAACACTGAAGCTTTCTTT. The encoded protein is CSARVRGNTEAFF.

Ten or more counts support this clonotype. The rearrangement uses TRBV3-1 and TRBJ2-3; D gene unclear. V was clipped by 2 bases and J by 0 bases, with 9 bases between them. The CDR3 sequence is 15 residues long. Germline V gene data show CDR1 as LGHDT and CDR2 as YNNKEL (reference sequence). As DNA, the CDR3 is TGTGCCAGCAGCCAAAACATAGTCAGCACAGATACGCAGTATTTT. This codes for CASSQNIVSTDTQYF.